This T cell receptor beta chain was found in a study of a mutant IDH1 vaccine in newly diagnosed glioma. Study background: The study gave patients eight vaccinations in weeks 1, 3, 5, 7, 11, 15, 19, 23.

In regard to this clone: Antigen unknown.

Assay used: immunoSEQ multiplex PCR; TCRdb lists only in-frame clones, some missing. The repertoire includes 52,000 or so clones, 75% to 90% of them detected once, and approximately 6.2% sits in the top ten. CDR3 length: 17 amino acids. With V trimmed by 4 bases and J by 2 bases, 7 bases remained unmatched. Germline loops: CDR1 SGHKS, CDR2 YYEKEE (reference sequence). Time point denoted: week 23, last vaccination. Each dose of the vaccine consisted of 300 ug of mutant IDH1 20-mer peptide, with topical imiquimod. Donors' newly diagnosed IDH1-mutant WHO grade 3 or 4 astrocytomas lacked nuclear ATRX. The origin of this receptor is a middle-aged man with glioma. The V call is TRBV5-5, the J call TRBJ2-6; TRBD1 matches 9 bases. The material was PBMCs, obtained from a glioma patient whose treatment included an IDH1 peptide vaccine. DNA for the CDR3: TGTGCCAGCAGCCGGACAGGGGTGGTCCCTGGGGCCAACGTCCTGACTTTC. This translates into CASSRTGVVPGANVLTF.